Below are 9 T cell receptor beta chains sequenced from a single sample in a study of response to subunit inactivated influenza vaccine. TCRdb redid the calling of the RT-PCR reads with MiXCR, one entry per CDR3 protein. The profile covers fewer than 750,000 distinct CDR3 sequences, with 12% to 15% appearing a single time and 8.5% to 14% taken by the ten largest. Here the sequenced sample was PBMCs from blood, taken 11 to 12 days after vaccination. Receptor source: a man aged 50-59 years who received an inactivated influenza vaccine.

This rearrangement joins TRBV5-1 to TRBJ2-3, with 7 bases that match TRBD1. This CDR3 spans 14 amino acids. The V gene end was trimmed by 4 bases and the J gene end by 2 bases; junction bases not matched to a gene: 4. The germline CDR1 and CDR2 sequences are SGHRS and YFSETQ. The CDR3 DNA reads TGCGCCAGCAGCGTGACAGGGTCCACAGATACGCAGTATTTT. Translating gives CASSVTGSTDTQYF.

The chain is built from TRBV20-1 and TRBJ2-5; D unresolved. V lost 3 bases and J lost 4, with 12 bases in between. The germline CDR1 and CDR2 sequences are DFQATT and SNEGSKA (reference sequence). The CDR3 is 13 residues long. The CDR3 sequence is CSASGPPGETQYF. Here the CDR3 DNA reads TGCAGTGCTAGTGGGCCCCCCGGAGAGACCCAGTACTTC.

This clonotype came up many times. CDR3 sequence: CASSSFRGGFF. CDR3 coding DNA: TGTGCCAGCAGTTCCTTCCGAGGCGGGTTCTTC. This chain connects TRBV28 to TRBJ2-1; D is uncertain. Trimming took 4 bases from V and 15 from J, leaving 13 bases between them. Looked up from germline, CDR1 is MDHEN and CDR2 is SYDVKM. The CDR3 has 11 amino acids. The entire variable domain, with the rest obtained from reference TRBV28 and TRBJ2-1, is as follows: DVKVTQSSRYLVKRTGEKVFLECVQDMDHENMFWYRQDPGLGLRLIYFSYDVKMKEKGDIPEGYSVSREKKERFSLILESASTNQTSMYLCASSSFRGGFFGPGTRLTVL.

This clonotype has at least ten counts. The V call is TRBV5-5, the J call TRBJ2-1; D not certain. CDR1 and CDR2 (germline): SGHKS, YYEKEE (reference sequence). Trimming removed 6 bases at V and 0 bases at J, with 7 bases between. The CDR3 loop spans 13 amino acids. CDR3 nucleotides: TGTGCCAGCACCCGCAGCTCCTACAATGAGCAGTTCTTC. Protein product: CASTRSSYNEQFF. Variable domain in full (rest from reference TRBV5-5 and TRBJ2-1): DAGVTQSPTHLIKTRGQQVTLRCSPISGHKSVSWYQQVLGQGPQFIFQYYEKEERGRGNFPDRFSARQFPNYSSELNVNALLLGDSALYLCASTRSSYNEQFFGPGTRLTVL.

The table lists this clonotype with a few counts. The chain recombines TRBV12-3 or TRBV12-4 with TRBJ1-1; the match to TRBD1 covers 7 bases. The CDR3 length is 14 residues. J gave up 4 bases and V 3 bases, and 5 bases lay outside the gene matches. The CDR3 loop is CASSFTGAVTEAFF. DNA for the CDR3: TGTGCCAGCAGTTTCACAGGGGCGGTCACTGAAGCTTTCTTT.

V is TRBV29-1 and J is TRBJ2-7, with D perhaps matching TRBD2 (5 bases). The CDR3 contains 12 residues. Germline CDR1 and CDR2: SQVTM and ANQGSEA. Trimming took off 3 bases at V and 7 bases at J, with 13 bases between the two ends. The DNA for the CDR3 is TGCAGCGTTGAGAAGGGAGCTGGGGAGCAGTACTTC. Translated: CSVEKGAGEQYF.

Ten or more counts support this clonotype. The rearrangement uses TRBV15 and TRBJ2-3; no firm D call. Trimming cost V 0 bases and J 4 bases, with 8 bases left between them. The CDR3 is 14 residues long. The germline gives CDR1 LNHNV, CDR2 YYDKDF (reference sequence). The DNA for the CDR3 is TGTGCCACCAGCAGAGAGGGTGAAGCAGATACGCAGTATTTT. Translating gives CATSREGEADTQYF.

This clonotype was observed a few times. This sequence joins TRBV6-1 and TRBJ1-1; D perhaps matches TRBD1 (6 bases). Germline CDR1 reads MNHNS; CDR2 reads SASEGT. V was pared by 3 bases and J by 5 bases, with 10 bases between. CDR3 length: 13 residues. The CDR3 DNA reads as TGTGCCAGCAGTGACAGGGGTTGGACTGAAGCTTTCTTT. Translating it yields CASSDRGWTEAFF.

The chain is built from TRBV20-1 and TRBJ2-1; tentatively, D is TRBD2 (5 bases). CDR3 length equals 11 residues. Germline values: CDR1 DFQATT, CDR2 SNEGSKA (reference sequence). With 5 bases removed from V and 3 bases from J, the gap between germline ends came to 5 bases. In DNA form, the CDR3 reads TGCAGTGCTGAGGGCTACAATGAGCAGTTCTTC. This translates into CSAEGYNEQFF.